This T cell receptor (beta chain) was documented in a study of blood T cell repertoires in COVID-19. Study background: COVID-19 samples, acute and convalescent, were from the United States, Italy and Spain. T cells, B-cell-depleted T cells, or PBMCs provided the cDNA or gDNA that served as material.

As processed by the authors: Amplification of reference gene primers was used by the study to estimate nucleated cell counts. Repertoires were generated with immunoSEQ multiplex PCR, while TCRdb's copy carries only in-frame clones and drops some. V, J and clone size were drawn from that table, and D and trimming were deduced from the DNA. The repertoire includes about 61,000 clones, more than 75% of them detected once, and 5% to 6.5% sits in the top ten. The CDR3 is 12 amino acids. V shed 2 bases and J 6 bases; nucleotides not matched to a gene: 3. Germline V CDR1 and CDR2: GTSNPN, SVGIG (reference sequence).

This TCR was sampled from a man at least 80 years old in a cohort sampled during active COVID-19. The chain joins TRBV30 to TRBJ1-2; TRBD1 matches 7 bases. Material for sequencing was peripheral blood. The CDR3 coding sequence is TGTGCCTGGAGTCCAGGGGGGCATGGCTACACCTTC. Amino acids: CAWSPGGHGYTF.